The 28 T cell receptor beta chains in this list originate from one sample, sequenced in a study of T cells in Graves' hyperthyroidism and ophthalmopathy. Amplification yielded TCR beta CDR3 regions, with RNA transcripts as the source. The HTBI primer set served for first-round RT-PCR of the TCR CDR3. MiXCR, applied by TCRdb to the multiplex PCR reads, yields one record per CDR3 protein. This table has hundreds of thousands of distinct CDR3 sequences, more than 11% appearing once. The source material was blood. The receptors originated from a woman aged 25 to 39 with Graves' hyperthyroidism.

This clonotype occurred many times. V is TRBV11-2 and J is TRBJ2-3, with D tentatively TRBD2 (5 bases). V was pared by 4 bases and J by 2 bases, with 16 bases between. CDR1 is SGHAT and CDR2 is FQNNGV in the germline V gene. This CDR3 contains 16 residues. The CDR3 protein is CASSSLLKRYTDTQYF. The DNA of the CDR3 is TGTGCCAGCAGCTCCCTCTTAAAGCGGTACACAGATACGCAGTATTTT.

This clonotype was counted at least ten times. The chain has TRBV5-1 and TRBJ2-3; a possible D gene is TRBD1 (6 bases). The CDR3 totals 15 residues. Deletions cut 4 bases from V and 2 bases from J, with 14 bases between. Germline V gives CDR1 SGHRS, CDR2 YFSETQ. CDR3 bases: TGCGCCAGCAGCCCCAGACAGGAGAACACAGATACGCAGTATTTT. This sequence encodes CASSPRQENTDTQYF. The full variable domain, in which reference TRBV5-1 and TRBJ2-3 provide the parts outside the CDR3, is KAGVTQTPRYLIKTRGQQVTLSCSPISGHRSVSWYQQTPGQGLQFLFEYFSETQRNKGNFPGRFSGRQFSNSRSEMNVSTLELGDSALYLCASSPRQENTDTQYFGPGTRLTVL.

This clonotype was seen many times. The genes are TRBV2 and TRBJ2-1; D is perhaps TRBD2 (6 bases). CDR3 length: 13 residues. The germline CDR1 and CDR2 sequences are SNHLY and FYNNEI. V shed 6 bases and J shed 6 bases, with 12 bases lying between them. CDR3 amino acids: CASRRGAGNEQFF. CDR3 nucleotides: TGTGCCAGCAGGCGGGGCGCGGGCAATGAGCAGTTCTTC.

The CDR3 DNA reads as TGCAGTGCAATGGTATACGGCAATCAGCCCCAGCATTTT. The encoded protein is CSAMVYGNQPQHF. The chain carries TRBV20-1 and TRBJ1-5; D uncertain. This CDR3 spans 13 amino acids. Germline CDR1 is DFQATT and CDR2 is SNEGSKA (reference sequence). Trimming removed 6 bases at V and 2 bases at J, with 11 bases between.

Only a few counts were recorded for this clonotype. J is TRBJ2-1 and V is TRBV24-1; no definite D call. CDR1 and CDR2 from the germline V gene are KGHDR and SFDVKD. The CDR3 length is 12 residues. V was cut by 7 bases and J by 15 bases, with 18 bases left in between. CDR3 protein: CATSDMGSPAFF. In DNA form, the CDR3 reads TGTGCCACCAGCGACATGGGGTCCCCCGCGTTCTTC.

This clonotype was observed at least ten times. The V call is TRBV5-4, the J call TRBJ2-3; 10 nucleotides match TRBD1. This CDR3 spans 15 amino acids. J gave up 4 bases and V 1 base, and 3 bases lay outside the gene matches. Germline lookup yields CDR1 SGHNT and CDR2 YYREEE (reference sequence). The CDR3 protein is CASSLPGQGADTQYF. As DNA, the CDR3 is TGTGCCAGCAGCTTGCCAGGACAGGGGGCAGATACGCAGTATTTT.

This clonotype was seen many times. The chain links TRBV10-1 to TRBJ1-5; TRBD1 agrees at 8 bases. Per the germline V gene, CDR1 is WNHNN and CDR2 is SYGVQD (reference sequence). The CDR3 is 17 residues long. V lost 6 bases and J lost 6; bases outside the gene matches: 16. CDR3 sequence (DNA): TGCGCCAGCAGGATACCCCCGGGACAGGAGGTTTGTCAGCCCCAGCATTTT. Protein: CASRIPPGQEVCQPQHF.

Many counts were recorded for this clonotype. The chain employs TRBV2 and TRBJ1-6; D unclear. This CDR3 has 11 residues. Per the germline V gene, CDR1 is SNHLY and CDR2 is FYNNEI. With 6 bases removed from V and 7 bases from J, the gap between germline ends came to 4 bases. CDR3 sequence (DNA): TGTGCCAGCAGACAGAATTCACCCCTCCACTTT. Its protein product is CASRQNSPLHF.

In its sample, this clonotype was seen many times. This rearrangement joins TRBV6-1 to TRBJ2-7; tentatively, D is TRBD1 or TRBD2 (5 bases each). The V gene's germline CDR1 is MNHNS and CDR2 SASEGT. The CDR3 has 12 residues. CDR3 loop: CGVGEDTYEQYF. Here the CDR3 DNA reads TGTGGGGTGGGGGAAGATACCTACGAGCAGTACTTC.

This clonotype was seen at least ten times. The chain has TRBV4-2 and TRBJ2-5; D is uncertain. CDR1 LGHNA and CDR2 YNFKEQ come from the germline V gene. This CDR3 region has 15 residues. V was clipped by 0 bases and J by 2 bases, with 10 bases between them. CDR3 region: CASSQDRDGQETQYF. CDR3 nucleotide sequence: TGTGCCAGCAGCCAAGATCGAGACGGGCAAGAGACCCAGTACTTC.

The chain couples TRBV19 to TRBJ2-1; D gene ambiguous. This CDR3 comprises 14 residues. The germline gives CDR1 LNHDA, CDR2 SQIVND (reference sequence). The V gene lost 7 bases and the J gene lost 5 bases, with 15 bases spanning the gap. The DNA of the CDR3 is TGTGCCAGTAAAGCGCCAGTCATGGACAATGAGCAGTTCTTC. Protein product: CASKAPVMDNEQFF.

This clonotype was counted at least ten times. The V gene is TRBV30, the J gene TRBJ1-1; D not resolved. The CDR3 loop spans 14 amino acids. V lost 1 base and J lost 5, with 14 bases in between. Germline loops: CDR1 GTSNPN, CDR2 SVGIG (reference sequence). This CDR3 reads CAWSGRGSETEAFF. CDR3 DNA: TGTGCCTGGAGTGGACGAGGTTCGGAGACTGAAGCTTTCTTT. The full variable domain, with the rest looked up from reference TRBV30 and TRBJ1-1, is SQTIHQWPATLVQPVGSPLSLECTVEGTSNPNLYWYRQAAGRGLQLLFYSVGIGQISSEVPQNLSASRPQDRQFILSSKKLLLSDSGFYLCAWSGRGSETEAFFGQGTRLTVV.

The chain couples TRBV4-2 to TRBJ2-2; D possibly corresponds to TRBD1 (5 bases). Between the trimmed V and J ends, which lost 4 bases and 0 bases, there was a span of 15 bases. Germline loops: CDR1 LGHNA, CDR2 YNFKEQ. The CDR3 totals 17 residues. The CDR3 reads CASSLDVLGANTGELFF. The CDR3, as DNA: TGTGCCAGCAGCCTCGATGTGCTAGGGGCGAACACCGGGGAGCTGTTTTTT.

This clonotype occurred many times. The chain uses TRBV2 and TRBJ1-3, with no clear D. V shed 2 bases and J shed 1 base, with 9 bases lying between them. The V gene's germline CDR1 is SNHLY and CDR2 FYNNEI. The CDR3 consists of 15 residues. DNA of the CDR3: TGTGCCAGCAGTGAACAGATCGGATCTGGAAACACCATATATTTT. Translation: CASSEQIGSGNTIYF.

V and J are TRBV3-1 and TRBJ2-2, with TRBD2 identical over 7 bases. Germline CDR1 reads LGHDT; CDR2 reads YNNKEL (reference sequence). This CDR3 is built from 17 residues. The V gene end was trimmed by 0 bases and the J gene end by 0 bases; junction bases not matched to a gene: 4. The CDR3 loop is CASSQELGGTNTGELFF. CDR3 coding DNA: TGTGCCAGCAGCCAAGAGCTGGGAGGGACGAACACCGGGGAGCTGTTTTTT. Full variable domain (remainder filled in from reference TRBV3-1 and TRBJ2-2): DTAVSQTPKYLVTQMGNDKSIKCEQNLGHDTMYWYKQDSKKFLKIMFSYNNKELIINETVPNRFSPKSPDKAHLNLHINSLELGDSAVYFCASSQELGGTNTGELFFGEGSRLTVL.

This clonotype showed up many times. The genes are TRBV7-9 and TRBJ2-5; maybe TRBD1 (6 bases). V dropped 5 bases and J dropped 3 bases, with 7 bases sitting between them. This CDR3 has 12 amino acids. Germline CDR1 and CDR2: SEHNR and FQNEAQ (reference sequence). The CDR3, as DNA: TGTGCCAGCAGCAACAGGGAAGAGACCCAGTACTTC. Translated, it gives CASSNREETQYF.

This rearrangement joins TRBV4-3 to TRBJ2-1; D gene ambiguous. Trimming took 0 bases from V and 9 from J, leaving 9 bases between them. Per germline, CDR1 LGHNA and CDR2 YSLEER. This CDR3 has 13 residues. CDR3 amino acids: CASSQELATEQFF. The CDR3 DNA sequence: TGCGCCAGCAGCCAAGAATTAGCCACTGAGCAGTTCTTC.

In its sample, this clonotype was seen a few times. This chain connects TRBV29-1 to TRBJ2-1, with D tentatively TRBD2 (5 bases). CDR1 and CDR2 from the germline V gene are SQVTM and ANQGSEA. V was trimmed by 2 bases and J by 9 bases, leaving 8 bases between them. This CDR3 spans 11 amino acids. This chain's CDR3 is CSVEMAGEQFF. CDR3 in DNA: TGCAGCGTTGAAATGGCGGGTGAGCAGTTCTTC.

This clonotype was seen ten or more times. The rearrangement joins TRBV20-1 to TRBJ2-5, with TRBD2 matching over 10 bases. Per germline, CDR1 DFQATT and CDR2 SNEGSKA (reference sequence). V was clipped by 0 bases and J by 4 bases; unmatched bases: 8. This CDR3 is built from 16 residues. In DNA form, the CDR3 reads TGCAGTGCTAGAGATTCGTCTAGCGGGAGTTTAGAGACCCAGTACTTC. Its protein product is CSARDSSSGSLETQYF.

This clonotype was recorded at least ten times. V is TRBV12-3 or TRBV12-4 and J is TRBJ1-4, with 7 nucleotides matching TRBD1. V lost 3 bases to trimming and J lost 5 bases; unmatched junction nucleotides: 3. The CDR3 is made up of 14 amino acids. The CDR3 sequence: CASSFGTVNEKLFF. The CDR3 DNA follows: TGTGCCAGCAGTTTCGGGACAGTGAATGAAAAACTGTTTTTT.

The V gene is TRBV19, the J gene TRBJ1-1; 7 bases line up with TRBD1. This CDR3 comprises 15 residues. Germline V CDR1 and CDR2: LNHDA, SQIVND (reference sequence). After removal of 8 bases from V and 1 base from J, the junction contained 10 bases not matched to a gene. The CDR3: CASQPGDRANTEAFF. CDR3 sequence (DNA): TGTGCCAGTCAACCAGGAGACAGGGCGAACACTGAAGCTTTCTTT.

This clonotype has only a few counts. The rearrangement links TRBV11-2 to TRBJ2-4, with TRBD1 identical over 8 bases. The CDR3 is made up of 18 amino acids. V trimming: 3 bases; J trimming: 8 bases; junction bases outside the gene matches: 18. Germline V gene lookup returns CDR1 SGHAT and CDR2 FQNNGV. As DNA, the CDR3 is TGTGCCAGCAGCTTTCCAAGCTTGGTTGACAGGGGATTCGACATTCAGTACTTC. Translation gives CASSFPSLVDRGFDIQYF.

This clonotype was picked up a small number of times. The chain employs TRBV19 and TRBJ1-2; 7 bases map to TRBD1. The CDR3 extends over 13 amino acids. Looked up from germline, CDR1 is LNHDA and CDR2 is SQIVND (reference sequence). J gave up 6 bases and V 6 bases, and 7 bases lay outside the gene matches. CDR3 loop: CASSNRGRDGYTF. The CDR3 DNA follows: TGTGCCAGTAGCAACAGGGGACGGGATGGCTACACCTTC.

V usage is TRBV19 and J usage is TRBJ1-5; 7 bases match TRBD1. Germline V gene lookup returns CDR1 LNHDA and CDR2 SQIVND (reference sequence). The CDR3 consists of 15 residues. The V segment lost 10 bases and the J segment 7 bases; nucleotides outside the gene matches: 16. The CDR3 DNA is TGTGCCACTACCTGGGAGGGGGCCCTCGGCCAGCCCCAGCATTTT. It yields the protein CATTWEGALGQPQHF.

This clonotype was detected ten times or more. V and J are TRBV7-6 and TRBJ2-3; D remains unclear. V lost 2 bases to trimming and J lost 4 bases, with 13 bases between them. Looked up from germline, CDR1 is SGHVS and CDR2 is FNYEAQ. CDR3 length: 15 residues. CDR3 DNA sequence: TGTGCCAGCAGCTTAAACCCTTCTCTGTCAGATACGCAGTATTTT. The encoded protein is CASSLNPSLSDTQYF.

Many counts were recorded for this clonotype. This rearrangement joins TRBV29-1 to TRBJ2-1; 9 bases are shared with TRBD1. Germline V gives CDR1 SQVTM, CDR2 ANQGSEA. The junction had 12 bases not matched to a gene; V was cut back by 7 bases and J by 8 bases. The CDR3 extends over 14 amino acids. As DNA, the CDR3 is TGCAGCGGTCGTAACAGGGGGCGCGTTGATGAGCAGTTCTTC. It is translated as CSGRNRGRVDEQFF.

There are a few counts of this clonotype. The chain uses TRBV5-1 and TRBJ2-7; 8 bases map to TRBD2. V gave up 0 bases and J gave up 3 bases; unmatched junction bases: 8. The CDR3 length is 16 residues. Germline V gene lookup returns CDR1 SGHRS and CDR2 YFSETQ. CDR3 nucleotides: TGCGCCAGCAGCTTGGCGCTAGCGGGTACCCGCTACGAGCAGTACTTC. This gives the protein CASSLALAGTRYEQYF.

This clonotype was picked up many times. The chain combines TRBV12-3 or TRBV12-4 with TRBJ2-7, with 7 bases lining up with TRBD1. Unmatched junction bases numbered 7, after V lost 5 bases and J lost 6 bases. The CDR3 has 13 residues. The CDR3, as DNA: TGTGCCAGCAGTCCGGGACAGCCCCCCGAGCAGTACTTC. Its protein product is CASSPGQPPEQYF.